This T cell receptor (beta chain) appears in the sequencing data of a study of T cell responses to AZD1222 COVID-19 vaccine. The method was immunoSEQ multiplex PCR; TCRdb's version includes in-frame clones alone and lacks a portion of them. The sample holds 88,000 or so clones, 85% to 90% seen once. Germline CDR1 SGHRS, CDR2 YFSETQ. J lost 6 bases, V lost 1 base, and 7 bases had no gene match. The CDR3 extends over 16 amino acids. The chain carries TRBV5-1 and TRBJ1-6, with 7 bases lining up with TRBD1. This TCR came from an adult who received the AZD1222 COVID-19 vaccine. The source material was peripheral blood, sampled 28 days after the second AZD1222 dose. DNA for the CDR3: TGCGCCAGCAGCTTGAAAGAAAGGGGGCCTAATTCACCCCTCCACTTT. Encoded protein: CASSLKERGPNSPLHF.